This T cell receptor beta chain stems from a study of CD8+ T cells in alopecia areata. The treatment denotes: oral pan-JAK inhibitor, 5-10 mg twice daily. As the sequencing template, cDNA was produced by extracting RNA and reverse transcribing it. Some clones are missing from TCRdb's copy, which holds only in-frame ones; the method was immunoSEQ multiplex PCR. The data show approximately 180,000 clones, more than 50% seen once. This receptor was taken from a human donor with alopecia areata. The sequencing used CD4+ T cells sorted from blood, collected at week 24, from a patient treated with tofacitinib.

The CDR3 spells CASSWGQDQETQYF. CDR3 DNA: TGCGCCAGCAGCTGGGGACAGGATCAGGAGACCCAGTACTTC. The chain employs TRBV5-1 and TRBJ2-5, with TRBD1 matching over 8 bases. The CDR3 spans 14 residues. From germline, CDR1 is SGHRS and CDR2 YFSETQ. V trimming: 3 bases; J trimming: 5 bases; junction bases outside the gene matches: 6.